Below, 10 T cell receptor beta chains from the same sample are listed, as sequenced in a study of blood T cell repertoires in COVID-19. Here immunoSEQ multiplex PCR was the method, and the copy in TCRdb shows in-frame clones only, minus some. The sample records a few hundred thousand clones, 80% to 90% being singletons. Specimen: peripheral blood. These TCRs come from a woman aged 30 to 39 with COVID-19, enrolled during active disease.

V is TRBV5-8 and J is TRBJ2-5; no firm D call. The germline gives CDR1 SGHTS, CDR2 YDEGEE. The germline V and J ends were trimmed by 4 bases and 4 bases, with 17 bases remaining between them. The CDR3 is 15 amino acids. The CDR3 DNA reads TGTGCCAGCAGCCAAGCCTCCCCACGGAGAGAGACCCAGTACTTC. Protein product: CASSQASPRRETQYF. Combining the CDR3 with reference TRBV5-8 and TRBJ2-5 gives the whole variable domain EAGVTQSPTHLIKTRGQQATLRCSPISGHTSVYWYQQALGLGLQFLLWYDEGEERNRGNFPPRFSGRQFPNYSSELNVNALELEDSALYLCASSQASPRRETQYFGPGTRLLVL.

Only one count was recorded for this clone. The chain employs TRBV2 and TRBJ1-3, with D perhaps TRBD1 (6 bases). With 4 bases removed from V and 0 bases from J, the gap between germline ends came to 10 bases. Germline loops: CDR1 SNHLY, CDR2 FYNNEI. This CDR3 comprises 15 residues. The CDR3 nucleotides are TGTGCCAGCAGTGGCGACAGGAGCTCTGGAAACACCATATATTTT. Its protein product is CASSGDRSSGNTIYF.

The rearrangement links TRBV27 to TRBJ2-7; D gene ambiguous. Trimming removed 5 bases at V and 4 bases at J, with 12 bases between. The CDR3 consists of 13 residues. From germline, CDR1 is MNHEY and CDR2 SMNVEV (reference sequence). The CDR3, as DNA: TGTGCCAGCAGTCCCGGTTCTGTTTACGAGCAGTACTTC. This gives the protein CASSPGSVYEQYF.

V usage is TRBV7-9 and J usage is TRBJ1-1; D remains ambiguous. V was pared by 3 bases and J by 0 bases, with 17 bases between. There are 17 residues in the CDR3. The V gene's germline CDR1 is SEHNR and CDR2 FQNEAQ (reference sequence). The DNA of the CDR3 is TGTGCCAGCAGCTTTATAGGAGGTTTCAGTGTGAACACTGAAGCTTTCTTT. Protein: CASSFIGGFSVNTEAFF.

This clone was seen only once. The chain combines TRBV5-1 with TRBJ2-5; 7 nucleotides align to TRBD2. The V gene end was trimmed by 2 bases and the J gene end by 2 bases; junction bases not matched to a gene: 6. The CDR3 runs to 15 residues. Germline values: CDR1 SGHRS, CDR2 YFSETQ. CDR3 protein: CASSFRLAEQETQYF. The CDR3 coding sequence is TGCGCCAGCAGCTTTCGCCTAGCGGAACAAGAGACCCAGTACTTC. Filled out from reference TRBV5-1 and TRBJ2-5, the complete variable domain reads KAGVTQTPRYLIKTRGQQVTLSCSPISGHRSVSWYQQTPGQGLQFLFEYFSETQRNKGNFPGRFSGRQFSNSRSEMNVSTLELGDSALYLCASSFRLAEQETQYFGPGTRLLVL.

J is TRBJ2-3 and V is TRBV7-9; 9 nucleotides agree with TRBD2. The CDR3 totals 15 residues. The germline V gene encodes CDR1 SEHNR and CDR2 FQNEAQ (reference sequence). Trimming took 5 bases from V and 2 from J; bases not matched to a gene: 5. The CDR3 nucleotides read TGTGCCAGCAGCCAGCGGGAGGCCAACACAGATACGCAGTATTTT. Its protein product is CASSQREANTDTQYF.

This clone occurred once. V and J are TRBV7-9 and TRBJ1-2, with a tentative D call TRBD1 (5 bases). CDR3 length: 13 amino acids. The ends were cut back, 1 base at V and 2 bases at J, with 5 bases in the middle. The germline CDR1 and CDR2 sequences are SEHNR and FQNEAQ (reference sequence). The chain's CDR3 is CASSLEGNYGYTF. As DNA, the CDR3 is TGTGCCAGCAGCTTAGAGGGGAACTATGGCTACACCTTC.

The chain combines TRBV19 with TRBJ1-5; 7 bases align to TRBD1. The CDR3 runs 14 residues. CDR1 LNHDA and CDR2 SQIVND come from the germline V gene (reference sequence). Trimming took 5 bases from V and 2 from J; bases not matched to a gene: 3. The CDR3 loop is CASSPRGGNQPQHF. CDR3 coding DNA: TGTGCCAGTAGTCCCAGGGGGGGCAATCAGCCCCAGCATTTT.

The chain combines TRBV2 with TRBJ2-7; D is uncertain. This CDR3 spans 15 amino acids. The germline CDR1 and CDR2 sequences are SNHLY and FYNNEI. The V end was cut by 1 base, the J end by 3 bases, with 13 bases between. In nucleotides, the CDR3 is TGTGCCAGCAGTGAAGGGGCAGGTCCCCTCTACGAGCAGTACTTC. Its protein is CASSEGAGPLYEQYF.

V and J are TRBV4-1 and TRBJ2-7; 8 bases line up with TRBD1. Germline V gives CDR1 MGHRA, CDR2 YSYEKL. The CDR3 loop spans 16 amino acids. J was trimmed by 3 bases and V by 1 base; bases with no gene match: 8. The DNA for the CDR3 is TGCGCCAGCAGCCAAGTTCCCGGGACAGGAGTCTACGAGCAGTACTTC. Translated, it gives CASSQVPGTGVYEQYF.